The 22 T cell receptor beta chains below come from one sample, sequenced in a study of T cell responses to AZD1222 COVID-19 vaccine. The protocol was immunoSEQ multiplex PCR, while the TCRdb copy is restricted to in-frame clones and leaves out a portion. The profile covers about 140,000 clones, with about nine tenths appearing a single time and 1% to 1.5% taken by the ten largest. The starting material was peripheral blood, obtained 28 days after the second AZD1222 dose. These receptors were collected from an adult who received the AZD1222 COVID-19 vaccine.

The chain joins TRBV27 to TRBJ1-1; D is unclear. The CDR3 is 16 amino acids. Trimming cost V 3 bases and J 6 bases, with 20 bases left between them. Germline V CDR1 and CDR2: MNHEY, SMNVEV (reference sequence). CDR3 residues: CASSLSSLTRGAEAFF. Here the CDR3 DNA reads TGTGCCAGCAGTTTGTCGTCCTTGACGAGAGGAGCTGAAGCTTTCTTT.

The V gene is TRBV4-2, the J gene TRBJ1-6; 9 bases line up with TRBD1. Germline trimming cut 0 bases from V and 13 bases from J; bases unmatched to any gene: 7. The CDR3 is 15 amino acids. From germline, CDR1 is LGHNA and CDR2 YNFKEQ. The CDR3 here is CASSQEPGQGSPLHF. The CDR3 DNA reads as TGTGCCAGCAGCCAAGAACCCGGACAGGGGTCCCCCCTCCACTTT.

The chain recombines TRBV5-6 with TRBJ2-5; D call uncertain. The V end was cut by 2 bases, the J end by 2 bases, with 7 bases between. Per the germline V gene, CDR1 is SGHDT and CDR2 is YYEEEE. This CDR3 region has 13 residues. For the CDR3, the DNA is TGTGCCAGCAGCTTTCCGGCGCAAGAGACCCAGTACTTC. It is translated as CASSFPAQETQYF.

This clone was recorded a few times. CDR3 protein: CSVEVGNTIYF. CDR3 nucleotides: TGCAGCGTTGAAGTGGGAAACACCATATATTTT. V gene TRBV29-1 combines with J gene TRBJ1-3, with unresolved D. The CDR3 runs 11 residues. Per the germline V gene, CDR1 is SQVTM and CDR2 is ANQGSEA. V was clipped by 1 base and J by 4 bases, with 2 bases between them.

This clone was seen once. This rearrangement joins TRBV19 to TRBJ2-7; 11 bases fit TRBD2. Trimming at V came to 6 bases and at J to 4 bases, leaving 8 bases not matched to a gene. Per germline, CDR1 LNHDA and CDR2 SQIVND (reference sequence). The CDR3 is 15 residues long. DNA of the CDR3: TGTGCCAGTAGGGAAACTAGCGGGAGTATTTACGAGCAGTACTTC. Translated: CASRETSGSIYEQYF.

This clone was observed a handful of times. The V and J genes are TRBV7-2 and TRBJ1-5, with unresolved D. V was pared by 5 bases and J by 3 bases, with 14 bases between. This CDR3 region has 15 residues. Germline assignment: CDR1 SGHTA and CDR2 FQGNSA. This chain's CDR3 is CASSPRFSYNQPQHF. CDR3 in DNA: TGTGCCAGCAGCCCCCGGTTCAGCTACAATCAGCCCCAGCATTTT.

The rearrangement uses TRBV7-6 and TRBJ2-7; D remains unclear. The CDR3 is made up of 13 amino acids. Germline CDR1 and CDR2: SGHVS and FNYEAQ. V was trimmed by 6 bases and J by 1 base, leaving 10 bases between them. This CDR3 reads CASSGFPSYEQYF. The CDR3 nucleotides are TGTGCCAGCAGTGGGTTCCCATCCTACGAGCAGTACTTC.

V usage is TRBV28 and J usage is TRBJ1-1; no clear D gene. Looked up from germline, CDR1 is MDHEN and CDR2 is SYDVKM. The CDR3 runs to 12 residues. Trimming removed 7 bases at V and 6 bases at J, with 12 bases between. CDR3 amino acids: CASNRVGPEAFF. CDR3 DNA sequence: TGTGCCAGCAATCGGGTAGGCCCTGAAGCTTTCTTT.

The CDR3 protein is CAISPTAYGYTF. The CDR3 DNA is TGTGCCATCAGTCCGACAGCCTATGGCTACACCTTC. This rearrangement joins TRBV10-3 to TRBJ1-2, with D possibly matching TRBD1 (5 bases). Germline V gene sequence: CDR1 ENHRY, CDR2 SYGVKD. V lost 5 bases to trimming and J lost 4 bases, with 8 bases between them. There are 12 residues in the CDR3.

The chain carries TRBV19 and TRBJ1-1; possibly TRBD1 for D (6 bases). The ends were cut back, 5 bases at V and 8 bases at J, with 12 bases in the middle. The length of the CDR3 is 12 residues. The V gene's germline CDR1 is LNHDA and CDR2 SQIVND (reference sequence). The CDR3 region has the DNA TGTGCCAGTAGTTTAAGGGGGGCCGAAGCTTTCTTT. It is translated as CASSLRGAEAFF.

This clone showed up just a few times. The chain combines TRBV6-1 with TRBJ2-1; TRBD2 matches 10 bases. This CDR3 region has 15 residues. Trimming took 3 bases from V and 3 from J; bases not matched to a gene: 2. Looked up from germline, CDR1 is MNHNS and CDR2 is SASEGT. The CDR3 DNA reads TGTGCCAGCAGTGAGGCTAGCGGGAGCTACAATGAGCAGTTCTTC. It codes for CASSEASGSYNEQFF.

The J gene is TRBJ2-3, the V gene TRBV9; 7 nucleotides line up with TRBD2. Trimming cost V 3 bases and J 0 bases; bases outside gene matches: 7. CDR1 and CDR2 (germline): SGDLS, YYNGEE. This CDR3 has 16 residues. The CDR3 DNA follows: TGTGCCAGCAGCGCCGGAGCGGGACGAAGCACAGATACGCAGTATTTT. Amino acid sequence: CASSAGAGRSTDTQYF.

The chain has TRBV28 and TRBJ1-5, with a possible D match to TRBD1 (6 bases). This CDR3 has 16 amino acids. From germline, CDR1 is MDHEN and CDR2 SYDVKM. V was clipped by 0 bases and J by 2 bases, with 11 bases between them. CDR3 in DNA: TGTGCCAGCAGTTTATGGGGCAGGGGAGGCAATCAGCCCCAGCATTTT. Translation gives CASSLWGRGGNQPQHF.

The CDR3 region is CASSPPGHQETQYF. For the CDR3, the DNA is TGTGCCAGCAGTCCCCCGGGACACCAAGAGACCCAGTACTTC. This chain links TRBV27 with TRBJ2-5, with D perhaps TRBD1 or TRBD2 (5 bases each). The CDR3 totals 14 residues. The germline V gene encodes CDR1 MNHEY and CDR2 SMNVEV (reference sequence). Trimming took 5 bases from V and 0 from J, leaving 10 bases between them.

This clone was seen only once. V and J are TRBV5-1 and TRBJ1-1; TRBD1 aligns across 7 bases. CDR1 SGHRS and CDR2 YFSETQ come from the germline V gene. CDR3 length: 14 residues. The junction had 2 bases not matched to a gene; V was cut back by 2 bases and J by 1 base. The CDR3 region has the DNA TGCGCCAGCAGCTTACAGGGGAGGAACACTGAAGCTTTCTTT. Translated, it gives CASSLQGRNTEAFF.

The rearrangement joins TRBV14 to TRBJ2-1, with D tentatively TRBD2 (6 bases). The CDR3 runs to 16 residues. CDR1 is SGHDN, CDR2 FVKESK, per germline. V was trimmed by 4 bases and J by 8 bases, leaving 21 bases between them. The CDR3 nucleotides are TGTGCCAGCAGCCGAGAACCGGGCCGGGGGTCGCATGAGCAGTTCTTC. It encodes CASSREPGRGSHEQFF.

V gene TRBV19 combines with J gene TRBJ2-2; TRBD2 is a possible D gene (6 bases). Looked up from germline, CDR1 is LNHDA and CDR2 is SQIVND (reference sequence). The germline V and J ends were trimmed by 6 bases and 4 bases, with 9 bases remaining between them. This CDR3 spans 13 amino acids. The CDR3 loop is CASRRGLTGELFF. The DNA of the CDR3 is TGTGCCAGTAGAAGGGGACTCACCGGGGAGCTGTTTTTT.

The chain carries TRBV9 and TRBJ1-3, with 7 bases aligning to TRBD1. The CDR3 spans 15 residues. Germline V CDR1 and CDR2: SGDLS, YYNGEE. The V and J ends lost 0 bases and 2 bases, in that order; junction bases with no gene match: 2. The chain's CDR3 is CASSVDQGAGNTIYF. CDR3 sequence (DNA): TGTGCCAGCAGCGTAGACCAGGGGGCTGGAAACACCATATATTTT.

The chain couples TRBV10-1 to TRBJ1-5, with D possibly TRBD1 on 6 matching bases. V was pared by 3 bases and J by 11 bases, with 17 bases between. The CDR3 is 14 amino acids. Germline CDR1 WNHNN, CDR2 SYGVQD (reference sequence). CDR3 nucleotide sequence: TGCGCCAGCAGTGACTCCACAGGGATCTGGACCCAGCATTTT. Protein: CASSDSTGIWTQHF.

The CDR3 nucleotides read TGTGCCAGTAGTATTGCCCTTGGGACCCAGTACTTC. Its protein is CASSIALGTQYF. This chain joins TRBV19 and TRBJ2-5, with D hard to call. The CDR3 runs 12 residues. CDR1 is LNHDA, CDR2 SQIVND, per germline (reference sequence). Trimming stripped 3 bases from V and 7 bases from J, with 9 bases between.

The rearrangement joins TRBV11-3 to TRBJ2-3; D is ambiguous. The CDR3 consists of 13 residues. Per germline, CDR1 SGHNT and CDR2 YENEEA. Trimming stripped 1 base from V and 3 bases from J, with 5 bases between. CDR3 residues: CASSLGLTDTQYF. CDR3 in DNA: TGTGCCAGCAGCTTAGGTCTGACAGATACGCAGTATTTT.

The chain is built from TRBV5-4 and TRBJ2-1; 8 positions match TRBD2. With 4 bases clipped from V and 6 bases from J, the junction kept 9 bases outside the gene matches. The CDR3 loop spans 15 amino acids. Germline V gene data show CDR1 as SGHNT and CDR2 as YYREEE (reference sequence). The CDR3 bases are TGTGCCAGCAGCCAAGACGGGACTAGTATCAATGAGCAGTTCTTC. It encodes CASSQDGTSINEQFF. Full variable domain (remainder filled in from reference TRBV5-4 and TRBJ2-1): ETGVTQSPTHLIKTRGQQVTLRCSSQSGHNTVSWYQQALGQGPQFIFQYYREEENGRGNFPPRFSGLQFPNYSSELNVNALELDDSALYLCASSQDGTSINEQFFGPGTRLTVL.